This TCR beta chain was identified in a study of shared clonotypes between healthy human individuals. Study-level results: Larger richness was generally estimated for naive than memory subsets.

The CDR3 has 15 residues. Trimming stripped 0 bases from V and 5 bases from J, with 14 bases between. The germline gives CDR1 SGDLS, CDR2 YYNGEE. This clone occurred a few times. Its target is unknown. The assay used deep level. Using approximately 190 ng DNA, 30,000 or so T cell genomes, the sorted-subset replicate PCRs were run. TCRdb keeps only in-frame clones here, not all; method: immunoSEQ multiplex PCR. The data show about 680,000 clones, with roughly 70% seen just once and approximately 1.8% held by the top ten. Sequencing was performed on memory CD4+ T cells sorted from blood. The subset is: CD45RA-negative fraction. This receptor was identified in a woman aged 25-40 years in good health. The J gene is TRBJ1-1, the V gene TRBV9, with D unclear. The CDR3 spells CASSVERLGRTEAFF. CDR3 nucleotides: TGTGCCAGCAGCGTAGAGCGGTTGGGTCGGACTGAAGCTTTCTTT.